What follows are 10 T cell receptor beta chains derived from one specimen sequenced in a study of blood T cell repertoires in COVID-19. The assay was immunoSEQ multiplex PCR, and TCRdb's table has in-frame clones only and misses some. The data show approximately 99,000 clones, 79% seen once. Sequences were obtained from peripheral blood. Every receptor here comes from a woman older than 75 with active or convalescent COVID-19.

V usage is TRBV5-4 and J usage is TRBJ1-1; the match to TRBD1 covers 8 bases. J gave up 0 bases and V 2 bases, and 3 bases lay outside the gene matches. Germline V gene data show CDR1 as SGHNT and CDR2 as YYREEE (reference sequence). The CDR3 is 15 amino acids. The CDR3 region is CASSFDRGLNTEAFF. The CDR3 DNA sequence: TGTGCCAGCAGCTTCGACAGGGGTTTGAACACTGAAGCTTTCTTT.

V usage is TRBV5-1 and J usage is TRBJ2-7; TRBD1 agrees at 9 bases. Trimming took 4 bases from V and 7 from J; bases not matched to a gene: 15. The CDR3 contains 16 residues. The germline V gene has CDR1 SGHRS and CDR2 YFSETQ. This CDR3 is CASSKGQGTDTREQYF. The CDR3 DNA follows: TGCGCCAGCAGCAAGGGACAGGGAACAGATACGCGAGAGCAGTACTTC.

The V and J genes are TRBV9 and TRBJ2-3, with D maybe TRBD2 (6 bases). Germline V gives CDR1 SGDLS, CDR2 YYNGEE. Trimming stripped 3 bases from V and 0 bases from J, with 8 bases between. The CDR3 runs 14 residues. The CDR3 spells CASSGLGSTDTQYF. The CDR3, as DNA: TGTGCCAGCAGCGGACTAGGGAGCACAGATACGCAGTATTTT.

The V call is TRBV11-2, the J call TRBJ2-1; 11 bases fit TRBD2. Germline V lookup: CDR1 SGHAT, CDR2 FQNNGV. V dropped 5 bases and J dropped 9; count of bases not matched to a gene: 12. The length of the CDR3 is 16 residues. For the CDR3, the DNA is TGTGCCAGCAGCACCCTGACTAGCGGGGCAGGAGGTGAGCAGTTCTTC. It specifies CASSTLTSGAGGEQFF.

This clone was observed a single time. This chain uses TRBV18 with TRBJ1-1, with D unclear. V gave up 1 base and J gave up 3 bases, with 12 bases separating them. The CDR3 is 15 amino acids. Germline values: CDR1 KGHSH, CDR2 LQKENI. CDR3 coding DNA: TGTGCCAGCTCACCACTAGCGGCCGCCGACACTGAAGCTTTCTTT. This encodes CASSPLAAADTEAFF.

The rearrangement links TRBV24-1 to TRBJ1-5; 9 nucleotides align to TRBD1. This CDR3 contains 15 residues. V lost 3 bases, J lost 2 bases, and 1 base stayed unmatched. Germline CDR1 KGHDR, CDR2 SFDVKD. This CDR3 reads CATSDDRGGNQPQHF. Here the CDR3 DNA reads TGTGCCACCAGTGATGACAGGGGGGGCAATCAGCCCCAGCATTTT.

This chain connects TRBV18 to TRBJ2-1; D is perhaps TRBD1 (5 bases). From germline, CDR1 is KGHSH and CDR2 LQKENI. The ends were cut back, 3 bases at V and 4 bases at J, with 13 bases in the middle. CDR3 length: 15 residues. The CDR3 DNA is TGTGCCAGCTCACCCTCTCTGACAGAGTACAATGAGCAGTTCTTC. Translation: CASSPSLTEYNEQFF.

The gene calls are TRBV7-3 and TRBJ2-7; no clear D gene. The germline V gene has CDR1 SGHTA and CDR2 FQGTGA. The CDR3 covers 13 residues. V was trimmed by 5 bases and J by 5 bases, leaving 13 bases between them. The DNA for the CDR3 is TGTGCCAGCAGCCTCACCCTACTCGACGAGCAGTACTTC. Its translation: CASSLTLLDEQYF.

This rearrangement joins TRBV27 to TRBJ2-7, with 11 nucleotides matching TRBD2. Looked up from germline, CDR1 is MNHEY and CDR2 is SMNVEV (reference sequence). The CDR3 has 16 amino acids. The V and J ends lost 4 bases and 5 bases, in that order; junction bases with no gene match: 10. The CDR3 loop reads CASSSYSGRAPNEQYF. CDR3 bases: TGTGCCAGCAGTTCATATAGCGGGAGGGCCCCCAACGAGCAGTACTTC.

The chain links TRBV10-3 to TRBJ1-3; D may be TRBD1 (6 bases). Germline V gene sequence: CDR1 ENHRY, CDR2 SYGVKD. The V and J ends lost 8 bases and 5 bases respectively, with 16 bases between them. CDR3 length: 14 residues. CDR3 amino acids: CAILTDGGRNTIYF. Here the CDR3 DNA reads TGTGCCATCCTTACGGACGGGGGGCGAAACACCATATATTTT.